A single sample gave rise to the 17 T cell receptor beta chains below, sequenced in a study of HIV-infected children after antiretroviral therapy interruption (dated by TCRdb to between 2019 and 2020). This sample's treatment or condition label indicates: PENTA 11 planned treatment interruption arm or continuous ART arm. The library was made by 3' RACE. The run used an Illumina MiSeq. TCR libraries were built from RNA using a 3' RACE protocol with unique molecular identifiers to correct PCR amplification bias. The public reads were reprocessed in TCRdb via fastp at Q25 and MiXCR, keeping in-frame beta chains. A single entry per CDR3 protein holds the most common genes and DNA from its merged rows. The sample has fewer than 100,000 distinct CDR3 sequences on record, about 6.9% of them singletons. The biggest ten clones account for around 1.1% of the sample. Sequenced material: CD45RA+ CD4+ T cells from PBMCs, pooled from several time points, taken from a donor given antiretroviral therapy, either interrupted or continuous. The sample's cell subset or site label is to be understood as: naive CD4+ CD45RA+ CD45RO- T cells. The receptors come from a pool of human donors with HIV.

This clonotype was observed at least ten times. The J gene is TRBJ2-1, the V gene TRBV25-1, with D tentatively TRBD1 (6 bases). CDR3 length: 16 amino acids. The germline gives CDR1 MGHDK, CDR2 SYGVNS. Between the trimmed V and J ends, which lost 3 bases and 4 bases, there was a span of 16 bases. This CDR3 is CASSDTTGTHYNEQFF. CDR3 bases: TGTGCCAGCAGTGATACAACCGGGACACATTACAATGAGCAGTTCTTC. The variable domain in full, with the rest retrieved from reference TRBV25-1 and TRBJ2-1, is EADIYQTPRYLVIGTGKKITLECSQTMGHDKMYWYQQDPGMELHLIHYSYGVNSTEKGDLSSESTVSRIRTEHFPLTLESARPSHTSQYLCASSDTTGTHYNEQFFGPGTRLTVL.

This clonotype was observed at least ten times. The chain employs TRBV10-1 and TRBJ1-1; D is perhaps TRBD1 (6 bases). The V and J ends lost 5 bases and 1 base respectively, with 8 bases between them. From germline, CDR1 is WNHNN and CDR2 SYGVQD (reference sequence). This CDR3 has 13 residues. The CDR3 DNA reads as TGCGCCAGCAGTCGGGGACAGAACACTGAAGCTTTCTTT. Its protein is CASSRGQNTEAFF.

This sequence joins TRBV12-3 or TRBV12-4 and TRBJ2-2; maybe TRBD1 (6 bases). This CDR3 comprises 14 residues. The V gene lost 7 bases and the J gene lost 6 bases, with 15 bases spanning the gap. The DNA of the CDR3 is TGTGCCAGCAATCGTGACAGGTCCTCCGGGGAGCTGTTTTTT. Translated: CASNRDRSSGELFF.

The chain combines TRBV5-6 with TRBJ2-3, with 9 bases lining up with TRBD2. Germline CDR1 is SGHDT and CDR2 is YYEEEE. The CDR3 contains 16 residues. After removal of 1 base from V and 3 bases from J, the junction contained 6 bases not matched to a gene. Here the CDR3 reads CASSLTGLAATDTQYF. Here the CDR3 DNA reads TGTGCCAGCAGCTTGACGGGACTAGCTGCAACAGATACGCAGTATTTT.

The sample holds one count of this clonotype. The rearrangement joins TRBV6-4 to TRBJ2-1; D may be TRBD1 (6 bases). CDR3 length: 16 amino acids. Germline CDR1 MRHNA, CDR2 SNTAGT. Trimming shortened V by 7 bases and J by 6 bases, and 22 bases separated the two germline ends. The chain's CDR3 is CASKREQGTNTNEQFF. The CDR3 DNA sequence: TGTGCCAGCAAGAGAGAACAGGGAACTAACACCAATGAGCAGTTCTTC.

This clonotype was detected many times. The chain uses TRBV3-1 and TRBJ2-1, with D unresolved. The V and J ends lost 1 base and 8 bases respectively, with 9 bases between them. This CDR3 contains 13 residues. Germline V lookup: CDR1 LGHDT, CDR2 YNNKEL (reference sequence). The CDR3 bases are TGTGCCAGCAGCCAAGTGGGTCGGGATGAGCAGTTCTTC. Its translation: CASSQVGRDEQFF.

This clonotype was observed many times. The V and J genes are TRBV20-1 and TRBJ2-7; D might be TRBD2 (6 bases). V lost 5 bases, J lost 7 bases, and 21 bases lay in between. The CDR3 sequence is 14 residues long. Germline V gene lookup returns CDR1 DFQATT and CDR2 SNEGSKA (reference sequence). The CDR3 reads CSADDRLGGGEQYF. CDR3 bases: TGCAGTGCTGACGACAGACTGGGAGGAGGGGAGCAGTACTTC.

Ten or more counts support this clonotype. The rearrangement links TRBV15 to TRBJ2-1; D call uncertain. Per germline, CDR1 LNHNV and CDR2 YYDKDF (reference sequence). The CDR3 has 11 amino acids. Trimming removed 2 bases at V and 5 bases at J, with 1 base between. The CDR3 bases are TGTGCCACCAGCAGACACAATGAGCAGTTCTTC. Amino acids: CATSRHNEQFF.

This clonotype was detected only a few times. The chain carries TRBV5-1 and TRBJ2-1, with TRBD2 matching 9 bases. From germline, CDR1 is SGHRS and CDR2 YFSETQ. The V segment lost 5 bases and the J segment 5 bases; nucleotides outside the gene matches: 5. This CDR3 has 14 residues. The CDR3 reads CASSSTSGNNEQFF. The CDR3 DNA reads TGCGCCAGCAGTTCGACTAGCGGTAACAATGAGCAGTTCTTC. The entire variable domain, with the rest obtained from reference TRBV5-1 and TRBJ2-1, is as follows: KAGVTQTPRYLIKTRGQQVTLSCSPISGHRSVSWYQQTPGQGLQFLFEYFSETQRNKGNFPGRFSGRQFSNSRSEMNVSTLELGDSALYLCASSSTSGNNEQFFGPGTRLTVL.

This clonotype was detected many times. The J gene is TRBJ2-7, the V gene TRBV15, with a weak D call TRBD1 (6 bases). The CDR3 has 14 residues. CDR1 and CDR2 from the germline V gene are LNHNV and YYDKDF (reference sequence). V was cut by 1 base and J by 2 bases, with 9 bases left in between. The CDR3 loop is CATSRARTAYEQYF. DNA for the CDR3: TGTGCCACCAGCAGAGCCCGGACAGCCTACGAGCAGTACTTC.

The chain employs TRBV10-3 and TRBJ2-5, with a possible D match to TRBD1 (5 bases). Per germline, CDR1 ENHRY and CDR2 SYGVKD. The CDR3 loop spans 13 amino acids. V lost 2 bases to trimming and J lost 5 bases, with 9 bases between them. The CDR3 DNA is TGTGCCATCAGTGAGGGGGCCGCGGAGACCCAGTACTTC. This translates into CAISEGAAETQYF.

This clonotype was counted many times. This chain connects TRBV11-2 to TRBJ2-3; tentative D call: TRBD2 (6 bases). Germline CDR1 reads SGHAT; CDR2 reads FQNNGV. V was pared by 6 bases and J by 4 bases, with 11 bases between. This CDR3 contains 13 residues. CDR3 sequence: CASRHPGADTQYF. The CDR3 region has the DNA TGTGCCAGCAGACACCCGGGGGCAGATACGCAGTATTTT.

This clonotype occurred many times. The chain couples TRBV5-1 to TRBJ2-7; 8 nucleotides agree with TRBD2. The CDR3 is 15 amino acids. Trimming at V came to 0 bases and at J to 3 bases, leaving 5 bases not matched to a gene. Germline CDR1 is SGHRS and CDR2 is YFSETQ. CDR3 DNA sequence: TGCGCCAGCAGCTTGGATCTAGCGGGTAGCTACGAGCAGTACTTC. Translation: CASSLDLAGSYEQYF.

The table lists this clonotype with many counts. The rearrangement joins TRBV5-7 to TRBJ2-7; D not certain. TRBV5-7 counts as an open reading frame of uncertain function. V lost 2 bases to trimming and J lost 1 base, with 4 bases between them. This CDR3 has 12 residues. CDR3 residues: CASSLRSYEQYF. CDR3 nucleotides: TGTGCCAGCAGCTTAAGGTCCTACGAGCAGTACTTC.

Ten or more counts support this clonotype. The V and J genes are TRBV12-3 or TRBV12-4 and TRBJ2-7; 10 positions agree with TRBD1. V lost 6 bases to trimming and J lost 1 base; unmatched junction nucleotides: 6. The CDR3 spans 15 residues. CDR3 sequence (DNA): TGTGCCAGCAGCCCTTGGGACAGGGGATCCTACGAGCAGTACTTC. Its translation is CASSPWDRGSYEQYF.

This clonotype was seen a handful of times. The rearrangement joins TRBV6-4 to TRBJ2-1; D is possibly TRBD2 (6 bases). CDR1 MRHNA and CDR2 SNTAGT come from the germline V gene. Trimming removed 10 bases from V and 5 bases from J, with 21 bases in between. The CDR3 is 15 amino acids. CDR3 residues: CATTLASSPHNEQFF. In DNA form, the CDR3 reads TGTGCCACAACCCTAGCGTCGAGTCCCCACAATGAGCAGTTCTTC.

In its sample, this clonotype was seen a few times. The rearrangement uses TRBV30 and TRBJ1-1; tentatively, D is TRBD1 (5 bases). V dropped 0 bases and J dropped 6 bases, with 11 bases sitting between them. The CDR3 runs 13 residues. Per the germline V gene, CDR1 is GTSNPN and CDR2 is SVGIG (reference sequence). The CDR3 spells CAWSVRGFAEAFF. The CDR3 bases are TGTGCCTGGAGTGTTCGGGGGTTCGCTGAAGCTTTCTTT.